Listed below are T cell receptor beta chains from one sample, sequenced in a study of CD8 T cells in Susac syndrome. Each CDR3 protein is one row after TCRdb ran MiXCR on the immunoSEQ multiplex PCR reads. This table has about 210,000 distinct CDR3 sequences, approximately 94% appearing once. The specimen sequenced was CD4+ T cells from PBMCs. The source of these receptors is a human donor with Susac syndrome. CDR3s include the opening cysteine and the closing phenylalanine or tryptophan. The order of the fields is clone size, J gene, D gene, V gene, CDR3 DNA, CDR3 protein. The D gene is left open where the match is weak. For some rows the clone size is stated as once, few or many, or as a class when expanded; others skip it.

size: once; J: TRBJ1-2; D: NA; V: TRBV20-1; DNA: TGCAGTGCTAGAGAAGGCGGGGGGAAGGGTGGCTACACCTTC; CDR3: CSAREGGGKGGYTF
size: few; J: TRBJ2-7; D: TRBD1; V: TRBV5-4; DNA: TGTGCCAGCAGCTTCCCGGGACAGGGCTACGAGCAGTACTTC; CDR3: CASSFPGQGYEQYF
size: NA; J: TRBJ2-7; D: NA; V: TRBV30; DNA: TGTGCCTGGAGCCCCCGCGGACAGACCAACTACGAGCAGTACTTC; CDR3: CAWSPRGQTNYEQYF
size: NA; J: TRBJ2-3; D: TRBD1; V: TRBV30; DNA: TGTGCCTGGCAACGGACAGGGTGGGAGACAGATACGCAGTATTTT; CDR3: CAWQRTGWETDTQYF
size: NA; J: TRBJ2-7; D: TRBD2; V: TRBV7-2; DNA: TGTGCCAGCAGCCACACTAGCGGGGGGGCCCCCGAGCAGTACTTC; CDR3: CASSHTSGGAPEQYF
size: NA; J: TRBJ2-7; D: TRBD1; V: TRBV19; DNA: TGTGCCAGTAGCCCTCGGACAGGGAACTCCTACGAGCAGTACTTC; CDR3: CASSPRTGNSYEQYF
size: NA; J: TRBJ2-7; D: TRBD1; V: TRBV20-1; DNA: TGCAGTGCGCAGAGGACAGGGCGGTACGAGCAGTACTTC; CDR3: CSAQRTGRYEQYF
size: NA; J: TRBJ1-1; D: NA; V: TRBV4-3; DNA: TGCGCCAGCAGCCAGAGGGGGTACACTGAAGCTTTCTTT; CDR3: CASSQRGYTEAFF
size: NA; J: TRBJ1-5; D: NA; V: TRBV30; DNA: TGTGCCTGGAGTGCCGGGATCAATCAGCCCCAGCATTTT; CDR3: CAWSAGINQPQHF
size: NA; J: TRBJ1-1; D: NA; V: TRBV3-1; DNA: TGTGCCAGCAGCCAAGATAGTGGCAGAATGGGCACTGAAGCTTTCTTT; CDR3: CASSQDSGRMGTEAFF
size: NA; J: TRBJ2-7; D: TRBD2; V: TRBV5-4; DNA: TGTGCCAGCAGCTGGGGGGGTTACGAGCAGTACTTC; CDR3: CASSWGGYEQYF
size: NA; J: TRBJ2-5; D: TRBD2; V: TRBV2; DNA: TGTGCCAGCAGCTTACTAGCGGGGGGGCACGAGACCCAGTACTTC; CDR3: CASSLLAGGHETQYF
size: NA; J: TRBJ2-3; D: NA; V: TRBV4-2; DNA: TGTGCCAGCAGCCAAGGCAAGGGGGGAGGCACAGATACGCAGTATTTT; CDR3: CASSQGKGGGTDTQYF
size: NA; J: TRBJ2-5; D: NA; V: TRBV6-5; DNA: TGTGCCAGCAGTTCTTGGGAGTTCCAAGAGACCCAGTACTTC; CDR3: CASSSWEFQETQYF
size: NA; J: TRBJ2-5; D: NA; V: TRBV10-3; DNA: TGTGCCATCAGTGACAGGCCACAAGAGACCCAGTACTTC; CDR3: CAISDRPQETQYF
size: NA; J: TRBJ2-5; D: NA; V: TRBV29-1; DNA: TGCAGCGTTCGCCACAGGGAGGTCGGGACCCAGTACTTC; CDR3: CSVRHREVGTQYF
size: NA; J: TRBJ2-1; D: NA; V: TRBV11-1; DNA: TGTGCCAGCAGCCCCGACACGAGCTCCTACAATGAGCAGTTCTTC; CDR3: CASSPDTSSYNEQFF
size: NA; J: TRBJ2-3; D: TRBD2; V: TRBV20-1; DNA: TGCAGTGCTACCCTAGCGGGGGGGCAGGATACGCAGTATTTT; CDR3: CSATLAGGQDTQYF
size: NA; J: TRBJ2-3; D: NA; V: TRBV11-2; DNA: TGTGCCAGCAGCGCCGCGGGGGCCCCCACAGATACGCAGTATTTT; CDR3: CASSAAGAPTDTQYF
size: NA; J: TRBJ2-7; D: NA; V: TRBV2; DNA: TGTGCCAGCAGTGTGATCAGCGGTGGGCAGTACTTC; CDR3: CASSVISGGQYF
size: NA; J: TRBJ1-2; D: NA; V: TRBV4-2; DNA: TGTGCCAGCAGCCAAGCCGGGGGCGATGGCTACACCTTC; CDR3: CASSQAGGDGYTF
size: NA; J: TRBJ1-2; D: NA; V: TRBV5-1; DNA: TGCGCCAGCAGCACAGCCGTTAACTATGGCTACACCTTC; CDR3: CASSTAVNYGYTF
size: NA; J: TRBJ1-5; D: NA; V: TRBV4-1; DNA: TGCGCCAGCAGCCAAGATACGAGCGGTCAGCCCCAGCATTTT; CDR3: CASSQDTSGQPQHF
size: few; J: TRBJ1-1; D: NA; V: TRBV5-5; DNA: TGTGCCAGCAGCTCTGGTGACCGCAACTTGAACACTGAAGCTTTCTTT; CDR3: CASSSGDRNLNTEAFF
size: once; J: TRBJ1-5; D: NA; V: TRBV24-1; DNA: TGTGCCACCAGTGATTTGTACCCGACGGGCAATCAGCCCCAGCATTTT; CDR3: CATSDLYPTGNQPQHF
size: NA; J: TRBJ2-1; D: TRBD2; V: TRBV7-3; DNA: TGTGCCAGCAGCCTGACTAGCGAGGGGAATGAGCAGTTCTTC; CDR3: CASSLTSEGNEQFF
size: once; J: TRBJ1-3; D: NA; V: TRBV5-6; DNA: TGTGCCAGCAGCTTACAGGCCTCTGGAAACACCATATATTTT; CDR3: CASSLQASGNTIYF
size: few; J: TRBJ2-6; D: NA; V: TRBV6-1; DNA: TGTGCCAGTGCCACGAACTCTGGGGCCAACGTCCTGACTTTC; CDR3: CASATNSGANVLTF
size: NA; J: TRBJ1-4; D: TRBD1; V: TRBV30; DNA: TGTGCCTGGAGTAGACAGGGGGCAAGTAATGAAAAACTGTTTTTT; CDR3: CAWSRQGASNEKLFF
size: NA; J: TRBJ2-1; D: NA; V: TRBV6-2/TRBV6-3; DNA: TGTGCCATCCGAATCACAGGTGGGAATGAGCAGTTCTTC; CDR3: CAIRITGGNEQFF
size: NA; J: TRBJ2-7; D: NA; V: TRBV20-1; DNA: TGCAGTGCCGCGGACTTTCCAACCTACGAGCAGTACTTC; CDR3: CSAADFPTYEQYF
size: NA; J: TRBJ1-2; D: NA; V: TRBV6-2/TRBV6-3; DNA: TGTGCCAGCAGCAGGAACTCCGGGACTATCAACTATGGCTACACCTTC; CDR3: CASSRNSGTINYGYTF
size: NA; J: TRBJ1-4; D: TRBD1; V: TRBV5-1; DNA: TGCGCCAGCAGCAGTCGGACAGGGGCCTCGGAAAAACTGTTTTTT; CDR3: CASSSRTGASEKLFF
size: once; J: TRBJ2-5; D: NA; V: TRBV27; DNA: TGTGCCAGCAGTTCGTATCAGGGGTGGGAGACCCAGTACTTC; CDR3: CASSSYQGWETQYF
size: NA; J: TRBJ2-1; D: TRBD2; V: TRBV13; DNA: TGTGCCAGCAGATTAAGCGGGGGGGCTGAGCAGTTCTTC; CDR3: CASRLSGGAEQFF
size: once; J: TRBJ2-1; D: NA; V: TRBV24-1; DNA: TGTGCCACCAGTGACATCATACAGGGGGGGTTCAATGAGCAGTTCTTC; CDR3: CATSDIIQGGFNEQFF
size: NA; J: TRBJ1-5; D: NA; V: TRBV20-1; DNA: TGCAGTGCCGAAGGAGGTGGCAATCAGCCCCAGCATTTT; CDR3: CSAEGGGNQPQHF
size: NA; J: TRBJ1-5; D: TRBD1; V: TRBV6-1; DNA: TGTGCCAGCAGCCGACAGGGACAGCCCCAGCATTTT; CDR3: CASSRQGQPQHF
size: NA; J: TRBJ1-4; D: TRBD1; V: TRBV29-1; DNA: TGCAGCGTTGAATCCGGACAGGGGGCATTTCTCAGCGAAAAACTGTTTTTT; CDR3: CSVESGQGAFLSEKLFF
size: NA; J: TRBJ2-1; D: NA; V: TRBV6-1; DNA: TGTGCCAGCAGTCAGGGACGAGCGACCTACAATGAGCAGTTCTTC; CDR3: CASSQGRATYNEQFF
size: NA; J: TRBJ1-1; D: NA; V: TRBV20-1; DNA: TGCAGTGCTGGAGGGAGAGGGGCATCTAACACTGAAGCTTTCTTT; CDR3: CSAGGRGASNTEAFF
size: NA; J: TRBJ2-3; D: NA; V: TRBV11-2; DNA: TGTGCCAGCAGCTTAGGGGGAGCCGGCGACGATACGCAGTATTTT; CDR3: CASSLGGAGDDTQYF
size: once; J: TRBJ1-4; D: NA; V: TRBV11-2; DNA: TGTGCCAGCAGCTTAGAGGTTCGCGGGGAAAAACTGTTTTTT; CDR3: CASSLEVRGEKLFF
size: NA; J: TRBJ1-2; D: NA; V: TRBV20-1; DNA: TGCAGCTTTTCGGGGGAAGGGGGCTATGGCTACACCTTC; CDR3: CSFSGEGGYGYTF
size: NA; J: TRBJ2-7; D: TRBD2; V: TRBV3-1; DNA: TGTGCCAGCAGCCAAGACGAGAGACTAGCGGGGGGGCTGGGGGAGCAGTACTTC; CDR3: CASSQDERLAGGLGEQYF
size: NA; J: TRBJ1-1; D: NA; V: TRBV20-1; DNA: TGCAGTGCTGGGCCGGGGACGGCGAACACTGAAGCTTTCTTT; CDR3: CSAGPGTANTEAFF
size: NA; J: TRBJ2-5; D: NA; V: TRBV11-3; DNA: TGTGCCAGCAGCCGAATAGTTGGGGAAGAGACCCAGTACTTC; CDR3: CASSRIVGEETQYF
size: NA; J: TRBJ1-1; D: NA; V: TRBV5-5; DNA: TGTGCCAGCAGCCCTGGACCGGGGAACACTGAAGCTTTCTTT; CDR3: CASSPGPGNTEAFF
size: NA; J: TRBJ1-1; D: TRBD1; V: TRBV30; DNA: TGTGCCTTCCGGACAGGGGGCGGCACTGAAGCTTTCTTT; CDR3: CAFRTGGGTEAFF
size: NA; J: TRBJ1-1; D: NA; V: TRBV20-1; DNA: TGCAGTGCTAAGGGCGGGGGCATGAACACTGAAGCTTTCTTT; CDR3: CSAKGGGMNTEAFF
size: NA; J: TRBJ2-5; D: TRBD2; V: TRBV7-2; DNA: TGTGCCAGCAGCCCCCTAGCGGGGGCTCAAGAGACCCAGTACTTC; CDR3: CASSPLAGAQETQYF